This T cell receptor (beta chain) was sequenced during a study of beta chain features in type 1 diabetes. Study-wide background: In all, about 110 million sorted cells from all samples were analyzed.

The authors reverse transcribed all of the isolated RNA, so sequencing captured expressed TCRB transcripts. Roughly 3.6 million reads on average were seen across naive, central memory and regulatory T cell samples. The method was immunoSEQ multiplex PCR; TCRdb's version includes in-frame clones alone and lacks a portion of them. The table shows approximately 170,000 clones, with less than 9.5% occurring only once. A heparinised blood draw that averaged about 110 mL was obtained once from each donor. A CD45RO/CCR7/CD25/CD127/CD95/CD27 panel sorted naive, central memory, regulatory and stem cell-like memory CD4+ cells. The germline V gene encodes CDR1 SGHTA and CDR2 FQGNSA. The CDR3 consists of 15 residues. V was trimmed by 5 bases and J by 0 bases, leaving 13 bases between them. This clone occurred a few times.

Sequences were obtained from central memory CD4+ T cells from blood. The source is a young woman in good health. The chain links TRBV7-2 to TRBJ2-5; D remains unclear. The CDR3 loop is CASSPNLADQETQYF. The CDR3 DNA sequence: TGTGCCAGCAGCCCCAATTTGGCGGACCAAGAGACCCAGTACTTC.